This T cell receptor beta chain was identified in a study of blood T cells in healthy people across ages. This CDR3 has 15 residues. Per the germline V gene, CDR1 is SGHTA and CDR2 is FQGNSA. The V and J ends lost 1 base and 6 bases respectively, with 14 bases between them. The draw of peripheral blood yielded 8.5 to 10 milliliters from each donor. Primed by a sample-barcoded 5' primer and a J-beta primer mix, a second PCR proceeded for about 6 to 12 cycles. TCRdb processed the 5' RACE reads anew with MiXCR; each CDR3 protein has one entry. Of hundreds of thousands of distinct CDR3 sequences in the sample, 25% were seen once. The same specimen was also included in a second study, on T cells of mothers and their children. This second report adds: The TCR beta CDR3 read count exceeded 8.5 million for each mother and was about 3.1 million for each child.

The sequence came from a boy aged 5 to 17 in good health. The sequencing input was blood. This chain joins TRBV7-2 and TRBJ2-3; D gene unclear. The CDR3 here is CASSLVVARADTQYF. The CDR3 nucleotides read TGTGCCAGCAGCTTAGTAGTTGCTAGGGCGGATACGCAGTATTTT. Filled out from reference TRBV7-2 and TRBJ2-3, the complete variable domain reads GAGVSQSPSNKVTEKGKDVELRCDPISGHTALYWYRQSLGQGLEFLIYFQGNSAPDKSGLPSDRFSAERTGGSVSTLTIQRTQQEDSAVYLCASSLVVARADTQYFGPGTRLTVL.